Given below is one T cell receptor beta chain in context. The record originates from a study of shared clonotypes between healthy human individuals. In germline, CDR1 is SGHRS, CDR2 YFSETQ. CDR3 size: 15 residues. V lost 2 bases, J lost 8 bases, and 10 bases stayed unmatched. Sequencing was performed with immunoSEQ multiplex PCR; in TCRdb, only in-frame clones are kept and a portion is missing. The sample holds 1.5 million to 2.5 million clones, about 95% seen once. As defined, naive CD8 cells were CD45RO-negative and positively selected for CCR7, with terminally differentiated effector memory CD45RA+ cells excluded.

This TCR came from a man younger than 35 in good health. The chain joins TRBV5-1 to TRBJ2-1, with 7 bases aligning to TRBD1. Material for sequencing was naive CD8+ T cells sorted from blood. CDR3: CASSFSQGVRDEQFF. DNA for the CDR3: TGCGCCAGCAGCTTTTCCCAGGGGGTTCGGGATGAGCAGTTCTTC.